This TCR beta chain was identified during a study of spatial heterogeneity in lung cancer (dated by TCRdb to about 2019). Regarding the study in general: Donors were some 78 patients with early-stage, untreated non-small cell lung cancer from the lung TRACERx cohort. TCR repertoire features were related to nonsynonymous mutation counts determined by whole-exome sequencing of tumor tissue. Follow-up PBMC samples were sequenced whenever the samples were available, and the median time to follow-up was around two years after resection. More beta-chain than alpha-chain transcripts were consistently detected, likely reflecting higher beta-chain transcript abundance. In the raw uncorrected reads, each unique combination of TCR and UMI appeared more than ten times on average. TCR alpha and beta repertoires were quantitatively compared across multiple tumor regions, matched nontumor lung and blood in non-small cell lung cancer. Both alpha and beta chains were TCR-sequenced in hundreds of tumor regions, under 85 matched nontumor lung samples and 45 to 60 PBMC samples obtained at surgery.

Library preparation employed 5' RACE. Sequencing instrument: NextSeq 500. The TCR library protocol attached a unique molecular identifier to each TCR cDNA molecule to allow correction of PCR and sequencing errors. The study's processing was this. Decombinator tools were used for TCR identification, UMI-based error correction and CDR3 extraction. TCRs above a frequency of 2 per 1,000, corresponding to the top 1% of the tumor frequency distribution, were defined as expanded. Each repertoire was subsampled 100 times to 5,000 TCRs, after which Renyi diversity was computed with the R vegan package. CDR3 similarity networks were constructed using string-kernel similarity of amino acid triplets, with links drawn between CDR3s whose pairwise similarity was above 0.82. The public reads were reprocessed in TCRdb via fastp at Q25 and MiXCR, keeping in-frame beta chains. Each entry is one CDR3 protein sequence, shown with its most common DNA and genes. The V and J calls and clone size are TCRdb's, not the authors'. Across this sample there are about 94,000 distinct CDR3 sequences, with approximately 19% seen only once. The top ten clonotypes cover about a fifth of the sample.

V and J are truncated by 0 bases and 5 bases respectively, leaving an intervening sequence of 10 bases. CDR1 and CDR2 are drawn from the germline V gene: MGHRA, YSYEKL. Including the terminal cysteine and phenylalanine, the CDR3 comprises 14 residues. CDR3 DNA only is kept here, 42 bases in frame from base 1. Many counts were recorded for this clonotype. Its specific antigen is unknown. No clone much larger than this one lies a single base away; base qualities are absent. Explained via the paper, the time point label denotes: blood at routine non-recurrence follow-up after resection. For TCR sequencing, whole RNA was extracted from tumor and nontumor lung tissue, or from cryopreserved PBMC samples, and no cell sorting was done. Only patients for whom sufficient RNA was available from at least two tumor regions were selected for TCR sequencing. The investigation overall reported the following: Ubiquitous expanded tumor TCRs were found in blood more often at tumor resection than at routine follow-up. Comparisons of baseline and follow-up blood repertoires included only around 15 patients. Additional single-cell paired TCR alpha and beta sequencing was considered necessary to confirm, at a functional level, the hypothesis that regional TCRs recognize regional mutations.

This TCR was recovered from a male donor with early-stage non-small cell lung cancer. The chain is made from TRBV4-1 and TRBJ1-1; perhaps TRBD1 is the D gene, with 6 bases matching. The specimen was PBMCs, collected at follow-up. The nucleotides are TGCGCCAGCAGCCAAGAAGGGGGAGGAACTGAAGCTTTCTTT. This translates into CASSQEGGGTEAFF.